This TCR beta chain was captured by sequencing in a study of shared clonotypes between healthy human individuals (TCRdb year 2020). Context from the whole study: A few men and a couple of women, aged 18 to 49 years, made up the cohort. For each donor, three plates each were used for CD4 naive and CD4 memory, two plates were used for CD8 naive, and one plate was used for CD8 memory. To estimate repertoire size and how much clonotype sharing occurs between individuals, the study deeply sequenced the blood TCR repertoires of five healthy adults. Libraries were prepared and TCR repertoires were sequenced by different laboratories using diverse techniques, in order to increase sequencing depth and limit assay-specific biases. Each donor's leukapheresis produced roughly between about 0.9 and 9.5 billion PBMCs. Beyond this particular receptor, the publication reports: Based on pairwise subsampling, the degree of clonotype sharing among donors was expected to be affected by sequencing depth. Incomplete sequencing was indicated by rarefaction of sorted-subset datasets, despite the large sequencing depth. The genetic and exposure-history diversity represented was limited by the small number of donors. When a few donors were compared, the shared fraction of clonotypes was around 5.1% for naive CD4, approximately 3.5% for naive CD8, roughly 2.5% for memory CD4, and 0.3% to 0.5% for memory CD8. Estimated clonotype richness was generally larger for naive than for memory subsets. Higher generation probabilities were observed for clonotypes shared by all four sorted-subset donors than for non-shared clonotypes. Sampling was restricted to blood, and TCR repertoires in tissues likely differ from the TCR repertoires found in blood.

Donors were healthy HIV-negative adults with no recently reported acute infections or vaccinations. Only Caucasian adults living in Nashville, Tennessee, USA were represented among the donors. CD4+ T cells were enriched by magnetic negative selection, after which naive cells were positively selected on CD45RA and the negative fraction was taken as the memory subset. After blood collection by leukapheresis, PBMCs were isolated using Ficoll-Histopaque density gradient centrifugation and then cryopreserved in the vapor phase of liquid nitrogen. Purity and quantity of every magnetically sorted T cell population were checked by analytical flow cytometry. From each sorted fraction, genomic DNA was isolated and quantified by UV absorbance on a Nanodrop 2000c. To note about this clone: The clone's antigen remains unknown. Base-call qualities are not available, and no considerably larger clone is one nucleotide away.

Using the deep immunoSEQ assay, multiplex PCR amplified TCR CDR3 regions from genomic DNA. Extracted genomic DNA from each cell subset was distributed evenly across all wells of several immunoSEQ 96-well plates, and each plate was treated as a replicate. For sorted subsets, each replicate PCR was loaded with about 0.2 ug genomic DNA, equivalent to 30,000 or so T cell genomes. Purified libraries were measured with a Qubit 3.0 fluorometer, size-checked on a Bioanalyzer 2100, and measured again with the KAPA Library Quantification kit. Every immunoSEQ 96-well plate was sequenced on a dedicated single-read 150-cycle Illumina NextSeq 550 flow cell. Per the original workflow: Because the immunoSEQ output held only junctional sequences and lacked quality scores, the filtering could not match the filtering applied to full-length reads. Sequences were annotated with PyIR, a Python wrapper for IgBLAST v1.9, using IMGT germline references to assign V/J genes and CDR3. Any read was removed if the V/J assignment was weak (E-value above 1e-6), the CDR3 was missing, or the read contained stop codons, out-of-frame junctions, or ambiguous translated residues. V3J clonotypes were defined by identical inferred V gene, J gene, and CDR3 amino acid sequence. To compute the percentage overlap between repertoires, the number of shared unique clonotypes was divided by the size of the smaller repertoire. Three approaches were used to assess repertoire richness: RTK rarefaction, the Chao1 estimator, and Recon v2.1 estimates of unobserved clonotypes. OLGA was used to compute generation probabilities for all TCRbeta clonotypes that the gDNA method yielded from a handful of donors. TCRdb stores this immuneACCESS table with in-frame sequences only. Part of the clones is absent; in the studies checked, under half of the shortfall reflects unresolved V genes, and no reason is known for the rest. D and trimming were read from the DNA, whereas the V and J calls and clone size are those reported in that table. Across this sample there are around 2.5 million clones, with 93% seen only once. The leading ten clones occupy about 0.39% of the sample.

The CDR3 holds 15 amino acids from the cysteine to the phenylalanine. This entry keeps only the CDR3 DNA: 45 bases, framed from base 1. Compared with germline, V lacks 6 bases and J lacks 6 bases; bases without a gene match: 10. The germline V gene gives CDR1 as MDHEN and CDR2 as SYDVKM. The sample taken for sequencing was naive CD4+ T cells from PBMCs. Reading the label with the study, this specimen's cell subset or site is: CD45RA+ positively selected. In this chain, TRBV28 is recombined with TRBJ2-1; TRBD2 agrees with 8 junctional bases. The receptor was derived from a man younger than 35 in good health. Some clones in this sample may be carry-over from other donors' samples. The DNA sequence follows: TGTGCCAGCAGATGGCGACTAGCGCCGCCCAATGAGCAGTTCTTC. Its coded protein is CASRWRLAPPNEQFF.